This TCR beta chain appears in the sequencing data of a study of blood T cell repertoires in COVID-19. Study at large: The cDNA or gDNA used as material had been derived from T cells, B-cell-depleted T cells, or PBMCs.

The data were produced by immunoSEQ multiplex PCR, yet TCRdb's version contains in-frame clones alone and is incomplete. The sample consists of under 250,000 clones, 86% of them appearing once. The germline gives CDR1 SGHRS, CDR2 YFSETQ. With 0 bases removed from V and 5 bases from J, the gap between germline ends came to 8 bases. The CDR3 runs to 13 residues. The V gene is TRBV5-1, the J gene TRBJ1-1, with D maybe TRBD1 (5 bases). Sequenced input: peripheral blood. This receptor was identified in a woman aged 80 or older with COVID-19, enrolled during active disease. CDR3 sequence: CASSLGAGTEAFF. CDR3 in DNA: TGCGCCAGCAGCTTGGGGGCAGGGACTGAAGCTTTCTTT.